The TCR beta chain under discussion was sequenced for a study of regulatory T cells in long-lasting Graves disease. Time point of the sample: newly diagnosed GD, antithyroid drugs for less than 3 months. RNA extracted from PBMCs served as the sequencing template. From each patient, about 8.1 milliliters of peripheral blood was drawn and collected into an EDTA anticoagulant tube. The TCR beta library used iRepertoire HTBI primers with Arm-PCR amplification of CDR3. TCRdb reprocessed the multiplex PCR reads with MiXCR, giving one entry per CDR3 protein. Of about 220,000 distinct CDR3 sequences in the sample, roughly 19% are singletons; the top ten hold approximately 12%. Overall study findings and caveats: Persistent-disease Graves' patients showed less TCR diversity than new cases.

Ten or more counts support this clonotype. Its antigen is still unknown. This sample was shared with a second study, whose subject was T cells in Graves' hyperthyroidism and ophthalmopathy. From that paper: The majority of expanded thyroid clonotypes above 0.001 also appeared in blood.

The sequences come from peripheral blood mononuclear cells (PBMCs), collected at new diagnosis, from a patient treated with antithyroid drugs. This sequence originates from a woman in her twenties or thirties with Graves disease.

Here the CDR3 reads CASSPVTGGSYNEQFF. The DNA of the CDR3 is TGTGCCAGCAGCCCTGTGACAGGGGGCTCCTACAATGAGCAGTTCTTC. The V and J genes are TRBV7-6 and TRBJ2-1, with TRBD1 matching 9 bases. V lost 5 bases and J lost 0; bases outside the gene matches: 5. In germline, CDR1 is SGHVS, CDR2 FNYEAQ. This CDR3 is built from 16 residues.